This TCR beta chain is drawn from a study of T-cell memory formation after mild COVID-19. Study-wide results and caveats: Day 15 to 85 contracting clones showed balanced CD4/CD8; day 15 to 37 expanders favored CD4+. Some clones that responded turned up in pre-infection memory, which suggests that cross-reactive memory joined in.

CDR1 and CDR2 from the germline V gene are SNHLY and FYNNEI. The CDR3 contains 11 residues. The V gene lost 3 bases and the J gene lost 6 bases, with 6 bases spanning the gap. This clonotype was seen only a few times. The antigen is not known. Via MiXCR, TCRdb re-called the 5' RACE reads, giving one row per CDR3 protein. Of some 88,000 distinct CDR3 sequences in the sample, roughly 23% were seen once. This TCR derives from a man aged 18 to 29 who had mild COVID-19 (a few samples of this study predate the infection). Cell type and time point are not known. The sequenced sample consisted of PBMCs or a T cell subset sorted from them (not recorded which). The V call is TRBV2, the J call TRBJ2-7; a possible D gene is TRBD1 (5 bases). This chain's CDR3 is CASSEGLEQYV. The CDR3 DNA reads as TGTGCCAGCAGTGAGGGGCTCGAGCAGTACGTC.